This T cell receptor (beta chain) came from a study of response to subunit inactivated influenza vaccine. Turning to this clonotype: A clone one base away is much larger, so this may be a read error.

The CDR3 sequence is 14 residues long. V shed 0 bases and J shed 0 bases, with 6 bases lying between them. Germline V CDR1 and CDR2: SGHRS, YFSETQ. TCRdb reprocessed the RT-PCR reads via MiXCR and lists one record per CDR3 protein. The data contain about 540,000 distinct CDR3 sequences, roughly 23% of them seen just once; the ten biggest clones take up 2.5% to 3.5%. These data are also associated with another study on T cells expressing NK-cell markers. Turning to that study: 5'RACE template switching built TCR beta cDNA with unique molecular identifiers. In more than 5 donors, dominant CD3+CD56+NKG2C+ clones formed roughly 1.0-7.5% of CD8+ cells. These clonotypes additionally ranked first within the CD3+CD56-NKG2C+ fraction of a handful of donors. It was still unclear whether expanded NKG2C+ T cell clones were HCMV specific.

The chain recombines TRBV5-1 with TRBJ1-2; D is unresolved. The sequencing used CD4+ T cells sorted from PBMCs, collected 12 days after vaccination. This clonotype was sampled from a man over 45 who received an inactivated influenza vaccine. The CDR3 protein is CASSLVSANYGYTF. CDR3 nucleotide sequence: TGCGCCAGCAGCTTGGTGTCCGCTAACTATGGCTACACCTTC.